The present T cell receptor (beta chain) was sequenced within a study of cytomegalovirus exposure and HLA in healthy donors. The study's findings and limits: Despite most TCR sequences being rare, some public TCRs occurred in many donors. In a later analysis, TCR beta V- and J-gene trimming was associated with a missense DCLRE1C variant.

In the case of this clone: Its antigen is not known.

Per the germline V gene, CDR1 is MNHEY and CDR2 is SMNVEV (reference sequence). This CDR3 is built from 17 residues. V gave up 3 bases and J gave up 1 base; unmatched junction bases: 8. This PCR relied on a set of 60 Vbeta primers and 13 Jbeta primers. TCRdb's table, derived via immunoSEQ multiplex PCR, lists solely in-frame clones and lacks some. Recorded for this sample: about 75,000 clones. Material for sequencing was PBMCs. The V and J genes are TRBV27 and TRBJ1-5, with 8 positions matching TRBD1. The sequence was collected from a man in his forties or fifties in good health and CMV-seronegative. Written as DNA, the CDR3 is TGTGCCAGCAGTTTGGGCAGGGGGCGCGGGAGCAATCAGCCCCAGCATTTT. Translation gives CASSLGRGRGSNQPQHF.